This record covers a single TCR beta chain. The data are from a study of blood T cell repertoires in COVID-19. Study background: Samples of COVID-19 (acute and convalescent) were obtained from the United States, Italy and Spain.

This CDR3 region has 15 residues. Germline V gene data show CDR1 as LNHNV and CDR2 as YYDKDF (reference sequence). V lost 0 bases to trimming and J lost 4 bases, with 12 bases between them. Enrolled through a virtual design, the participants were between 18 and 89 years of age and came from around 25 US areas. Someone with COVID-19 had been met by exposed participants within 2 weeks before study entry. In the original analysis: Reference gene primer amplification gave nucleated cell count estimates. TCRdb's table, derived via immunoSEQ multiplex PCR, lists solely in-frame clones and lacks some. The V and J calls and the clone size are those of that table, but D and trimming were determined from the DNA. The sample has some 300,000 clones, 85% to 90% seen once.

This clonotype was sampled from a woman in her fifties or sixties who had been exposed to COVID-19. V usage is TRBV15 and J usage is TRBJ1-2; D ambiguous. Sequenced material: PBMCs or T cells enriched from blood (not recorded which). The CDR3 bases are TGTGCCACCAGCAGAGATCTCGAGGGAAGCTATGGCTACACCTTC. Protein: CATSRDLEGSYGYTF. Variable domain in full (rest from reference TRBV15 and TRBJ1-2): DAMVIQNPRYQVTQFGKPVTLSCSQTLNHNVMYWYQQKSSQAPKLLFHYYDKDFNNEADTPDNFQSRRPNTSFCFLDIRSPGLGDTAMYLCATSRDLEGSYGYTFGSGTRLTVV.